This entry lists 11 T cell receptor beta chains sequenced from one sample in a study of T cells in Graves' hyperthyroidism and ophthalmopathy. Using RNA transcripts as the source, TCR beta CDR3 regions were amplified. With the HTBI primer set, the TCR CDR3 went through a first round of RT-PCR. TCRdb re-analysed the multiplex PCR reads in MiXCR, keeping a single row per CDR3 protein. The data show over 450,000 distinct CDR3 sequences, with approximately 15% seen just once and less than 20% held by the top ten. The sequencing input was blood. All receptors derive from a woman between 18 and 30 years old with Graves' hyperthyroidism.

Notes on this clonotype: A much larger clone lies one base from this, so it may be a read error. This chain joins TRBV7-3 and TRBJ2-7; tentative D call: TRBD2 (6 bases). The CDR3 has 14 amino acids. The V gene's germline CDR1 is SGHTA and CDR2 FQGTGA. CDR3 sequence (DNA): TGTGCCAGCAGCCCCGGGACTCCCTCCTACGAGCAGTCCTTC. Protein sequence: CASSPGTPSYEQSF. The full variable domain, with the rest looked up from reference TRBV7-3 and TRBJ2-7, is GAGVSQTPSNKVTEKGKYVELRCDPISGHTALYWYRQSLGQGPEFLIYFQGTGAADDSGLPNDRFFAVRPEGSVSTLKIQRTERGDSAVYLCASSPGTPSYEQSFGPGTRLTVT.

This clonotype has at least ten counts. The rearrangement joins TRBV12-3 or TRBV12-4 to TRBJ2-7, with a possible D match to TRBD2 (6 bases). This CDR3 spans 13 amino acids. Deletions cut 3 bases from V and 4 bases from J, with 10 bases between. Here the CDR3 reads CASSFGGRYEQYF. CDR3 DNA: TGTGCCAGCAGTTTTGGAGGGAGGTACGAGCAGTACTTC.

This clonotype came up many times. The genes are TRBV6-1 and TRBJ1-1; 9 nucleotides line up with TRBD1. The CDR3 consists of 16 residues. The V and J ends lost 9 bases and 4 bases, in that order; junction bases with no gene match: 15. Per the germline V gene, CDR1 is MNHNS and CDR2 is SASEGT. CDR3 sequence (DNA): TGTGCCAGTCTCAGATCCTGGACAGGGGTGTTCACTGAAGCTTTCTTT. It codes for CASLRSWTGVFTEAFF.

This clonotype appeared a few times. This chain connects TRBV30 to TRBJ1-2, with D perhaps TRBD1 (5 bases). The V end lost 0 bases, the J end lost 6 bases, and 20 bases lay between the germline ends. Germline V gene lookup returns CDR1 GTSNPN and CDR2 SVGIG (reference sequence). The CDR3 is 16 amino acids. The CDR3, as DNA: TGTGCCTGGAGTGTATTTGGGACCCCGGGGATGGATGGCTACACCTTC. Amino acids: CAWSVFGTPGMDGYTF. The complete variable domain, with remaining parts taken from reference TRBV30 and TRBJ1-2, reads SQTIHQWPATLVQPVGSPLSLECTVEGTSNPNLYWYRQAAGRGLQLLFYSVGIGQISSEVPQNLSASRPQDRQFILSSKKLLLSDSGFYLCAWSVFGTPGMDGYTFGSGTRLTVV.

This clonotype was detected many times. V usage is TRBV12-5 and J usage is TRBJ2-1; D not resolved. CDR1 is LGHNT and CDR2 is FRNRAP in the germline V gene. The CDR3 has 13 residues. The V gene lost 1 base and the J gene lost 9 bases, with 10 bases spanning the gap. DNA for the CDR3: TGTGCTAGTGGTTTGGCCTATGGCGGTGAGCAGTTCTTC. Translation: CASGLAYGGEQFF.

In its sample, this clonotype was seen many times. This chain links TRBV6-1 with TRBJ2-5; no clear D. CDR3 length equals 11 residues. CDR1 is MNHNS, CDR2 SASEGT, per germline. Trimming cost V 5 bases and J 9 bases, with 10 bases left between them. This chain's CDR3 is CASSSSHAQYF. The CDR3 DNA reads TGTGCCAGCAGTTCAAGCCACGCCCAGTACTTC.

The sample holds a few counts of this clonotype. The chain recombines TRBV4-3 with TRBJ2-1, with 8 bases aligning to TRBD2. The V and J ends lost 0 bases and 5 bases, in that order; junction bases with no gene match: 6. The V gene's germline CDR1 is LGHNA and CDR2 YSLEER. The length of the CDR3 is 16 residues. CDR3 sequence: CASSQDQTSVDNEQFF. CDR3 nucleotide sequence: TGCGCCAGCAGCCAAGATCAGACTAGCGTTGACAATGAGCAGTTCTTC.

This clonotype was counted ten times or more. The chain couples TRBV27 to TRBJ2-1; 11 bases map to TRBD1. Germline V lookup: CDR1 MNHEY, CDR2 SMNVEV (reference sequence). The length of the CDR3 is 15 residues. V was pared by 3 bases and J by 10 bases, with 8 bases of the junction left unmatched. The CDR3 sequence: CASSFGQGAYFEQFF. CDR3 bases: TGTGCCAGCAGTTTTGGACAGGGGGCGTACTTCGAGCAGTTCTTC.

This clonotype was seen only a few times. This sequence joins TRBV5-4 and TRBJ2-3; D not certain. Germline V gives CDR1 SGHNT, CDR2 YYREEE (reference sequence). This CDR3 spans 14 amino acids. Trimming left V 0 bases short and J 2 bases short, with 7 bases between. The CDR3 here is CASSLDSLTDTQYF. The CDR3 DNA is TGTGCCAGCAGCTTGGATAGCCTCACAGATACGCAGTATTTT.

The rearrangement joins TRBV5-1 to TRBJ2-1; 15 nucleotides agree with TRBD2. The CDR3 has 16 amino acids. J was trimmed by 9 bases and V by 5 bases; bases with no gene match: 9. Germline CDR1 SGHRS, CDR2 YFSETQ. In DNA, the CDR3 is TGCGCCAGCAGAAGCCCGGGACTAGCGGGAGGCGGTGAGCAGTTCTTC. It specifies CASRSPGLAGGGEQFF.

This clonotype was seen only a few times. V and J are TRBV20-1 and TRBJ2-5; 9 positions match TRBD2. The CDR3 runs to 17 residues. The germline gives CDR1 DFQATT, CDR2 SNEGSKA (reference sequence). V was clipped by 6 bases and J by 2 bases; unmatched bases: 16. The CDR3 DNA reads as TGCAGTGCGGCCTCCCCGTCACCTACTAGCGGGCAAGAGACCCAGTACTTC. Protein product: CSAASPSPTSGQETQYF.